Sequencing of this T cell receptor (beta chain) was carried out in a study of T cell responses to AZD1222 COVID-19 vaccine. Germline V CDR1 and CDR2: SQVTM, ANQGSEA. V shed 7 bases and J 5 bases; nucleotides not matched to a gene: 1. The CDR3 covers 12 residues. The assay was immunoSEQ multiplex PCR, and TCRdb's table has in-frame clones only and misses some. Of about 150,000 clones listed, around nine tenths were seen once; the top ten hold about 1.6%. This sequence joins TRBV29-1 and TRBJ2-1; TRBD1 matches at 11 bases. The sample consisted of peripheral blood, taken on day 0 of AZD1222 vaccination. The sequence came from an adult in good health. CDR3 nucleotides: TGCAGCGGGGACAGGGGGGACAATGAGCAGTTCTTC. Protein: CSGDRGDNEQFF.